A selection of T cell receptor beta chains follows, all from one sample in a study of response to subunit inactivated influenza vaccine. TCRdb fed the RT-PCR reads into MiXCR, producing one record per CDR3 protein. Here the sample spans 700,000 to 900,000 distinct CDR3 sequences, 21% being singletons. The sequences come from PBMCs from blood, collected roughly 5 days after vaccination. These receptors all stem from a man aged 50 or older who received an inactivated influenza vaccine. CDR3s include the opening cysteine and the closing phenylalanine or tryptophan. A D gene is named only where the DNA matches it firmly.

d_gene,j_gene,v_gene,CDR3aa
NA,TRBJ1-4,TRBV24-1,CATSDSLQGPGEKLFF
TRBD2,TRBJ2-1,TRBV5-4,CASSSGGRSGLGVDNEQFF
NA,TRBJ2-1,TRBV29-1,CSVEKVWEASSYNEQFF
TRBD1,TRBJ2-5,TRBV28,CASSLLIWGQAQETQYF
TRBD1,TRBJ2-3,TRBV20-1,CSATRQGTSTDTQYF
TRBD1,TRBJ2-7,TRBV27,CASGGGQGASSYEQYF
NA,TRBJ2-1,TRBV5-1,CASSFGTINNEQFF
NA,TRBJ1-6,TRBV15,CATSRGGGEGPDSPLHF
TRBD1,TRBJ1-6,TRBV12-3/TRBV12-4,CASSLQGAFNSPLHF
NA,TRBJ2-1,TRBV5-1,CASSLDPTYNEQFF
TRBD1,TRBJ2-3,TRBV11-1,CASSPVPGQGKGTDTQYF
NA,TRBJ2-5,TRBV5-1,CASSLAHSLEETQYF
TRBD1,TRBJ2-5,TRBV10-2,CASSVWDRGQGETQYF
TRBD1,TRBJ1-1,TRBV10-3,CAIRGGQKNTEAFF
NA,TRBJ2-3,TRBV6-5,CASSGPGRPRYF
NA,TRBJ2-7,TRBV20-1,CSARATHILDEQYF
NA,TRBJ1-5,TRBV7-9,CASRGGIDQPQHF
NA,TRBJ2-6,TRBV11-2,CASRLPRDGRSGANVLTF
NA,TRBJ2-3,TRBV12-3/TRBV12-4,CASTPWGNRADTQYF
NA,TRBJ2-2,TRBV10-3,CAISERPGELFF
NA,TRBJ2-6,TRBV15,CATSVGQGGANVLTF
NA,TRBJ2-5,TRBV18,CASSPPSNRETQYF
TRBD2,TRBJ2-5,TRBV29-1,CSVEGGGETQYF
NA,TRBJ2-6,TRBV20-1,CSAPRSGANVLTF
TRBD1,TRBJ2-1,TRBV24-1,CATSDLRGTGGSYNEQFF
NA,TRBJ1-1,TRBV25-1,CASSEWGVSNTEAFF
TRBD2,TRBJ2-1,TRBV5-1,CASSLQGLADNNEQFF
TRBD2,TRBJ2-3,TRBV9,CASSSPLAGPTDTQYF
TRBD1,TRBJ2-7,TRBV6-2/TRBV6-3,CASSYSMVGGDEQYF
NA,TRBJ2-1,TRBV11-2,CASSQQFRGFYNEQFF
NA,TRBJ2-3,TRBV3-1,CASSPMGLSFTQYF
NA,TRBJ2-1,TRBV27,CASSQGRNEQFF
TRBD1,TRBJ2-1,TRBV19,CASTPRGTASYNEQFF
TRBD1,TRBJ2-7,TRBV20-1,CSASFTGQAREQYF
TRBD2,TRBJ2-2,TRBV12-3/TRBV12-4,CASSLGLAGGGELFF
TRBD1,TRBJ2-1,TRBV24-1,CATTGGNEQFF
NA,TRBJ2-1,TRBV14,CASSQEAASYNEQFF
NA,TRBJ1-4,TRBV7-9,CASSPGFDEKLFF
NA,TRBJ1-1,TRBV10-1,CASSEQGNTEAFF
NA,TRBJ1-4,TRBV6-1,CASSEESGVFEKLFF
NA,TRBJ1-6,TRBV5-1,CASSLDQGESPLHF
TRBD1,TRBJ2-2,TRBV18,CASSPPGQGRTGELFF
NA,TRBJ1-1,TRBV7-9,CASSLTTAGEAFF
TRBD1,TRBJ2-1,TRBV12-3/TRBV12-4,CASSLWRDRDNEQFF
NA,TRBJ1-5,TRBV12-3/TRBV12-4,CASSLAGPSGPQHF
NA,TRBJ1-6,TRBV12-3/TRBV12-4,CASSPGTRFALHF
TRBD2,TRBJ2-7,TRBV12-3/TRBV12-4,CASSPSGIVYEQYF
TRBD2,TRBJ2-2,TRBV7-8,CASSLGLAGGTGELFF
NA,TRBJ2-2,TRBV30,CAWSKTNTGELFF
NA,TRBJ1-5,TRBV19,CASSMDRRVAYSNQPQHF
NA,TRBJ1-3,TRBV5-6,CASSLGSVQGLGNTIYF
NA,TRBJ2-3,TRBV9,CASSGRLGDTQYF
TRBD1,TRBJ1-5,TRBV30,CAWARQGWQPQHF